The 7 T cell receptor beta chains below come from one sample, sequenced in a study of blood T cell repertoires in COVID-19. Produced via immunoSEQ multiplex PCR; TCRdb's table is partial and in-frame only. The sample has around 100,000 clones, 88% seen once. Specimen: peripheral blood. The receptors originated from a human donor in a cohort sampled during active COVID-19.

This chain links TRBV6-2 or TRBV6-3 with TRBJ1-1; D remains unclear. CDR3 length: 14 residues. Looked up from germline, CDR1 is MNHEY and CDR2 is SVGEGT. Between the trimmed V and J ends, which lost 0 bases and 0 bases, there was a span of 5 bases. The CDR3 protein is CASSYSAVNTEAFF. CDR3 DNA sequence: TGTGCCAGCAGTTACTCGGCAGTGAACACTGAAGCTTTCTTT.

The chain employs TRBV6-2 or TRBV6-3 and TRBJ2-4; possibly TRBD1 for D (7 bases). The germline V gene has CDR1 MNHEY and CDR2 SVGEGT. The CDR3 is 17 amino acids. The ends were cut back, 5 bases at V and 0 bases at J, with 17 bases in the middle. The CDR3 DNA reads TGTGCCAGCAGTAACGCGGGGACAGCTTTAGCCAAAAACATTCAGTACTTC. Residues: CASSNAGTALAKNIQYF.

The sample holds a few counts of this clone. The V call is TRBV19, the J call TRBJ2-1, with a possible D match to TRBD2 (6 bases). Per the germline V gene, CDR1 is LNHDA and CDR2 is SQIVND (reference sequence). V was trimmed by 7 bases and J by 4 bases, leaving 11 bases between them. This CDR3 spans 13 amino acids. This CDR3 reads CASKRLGYNEQFF. CDR3 in DNA: TGTGCCAGTAAGAGACTAGGGTACAATGAGCAGTTCTTC. Variable domain in full (rest from reference TRBV19 and TRBJ2-1): DGGITQSPKYLFRKEGQNVTLSCEQNLNHDAMYWYRQDPGQGLRLIYYSQIVNDFQKGDIAEGYSVSREKKESFPLTVTSAQKNPTAFYLCASKRLGYNEQFFGPGTRLTVL.

The V gene is TRBV11-2, the J gene TRBJ2-2; tentative D call: TRBD1 (6 bases). Germline assignment: CDR1 SGHAT and CDR2 FQNNGV. CDR3 length: 13 amino acids. Here the CDR3 DNA reads TGTGGGACCGGGACACAAAACACCGGGGAGCTGTTTTTT. Its protein product is CGTGTQNTGELFF.

This clone was counted a single time. This chain connects TRBV29-1 to TRBJ2-7, with D possibly matching TRBD1 (5 bases). Germline CDR1 and CDR2: SQVTM and ANQGSEA. V shed 4 bases and J shed 5 bases, with 12 bases lying between them. The CDR3 has 12 residues. The CDR3 is CSVATGPDEQYF. The CDR3 bases are TGCAGCGTTGCTACAGGTCCAGACGAGCAGTACTTC.

The rearrangement joins TRBV19 to TRBJ2-5, with 11 bases fitting TRBD2. J was trimmed by 4 bases and V by 6 bases; bases with no gene match: 7. Germline V gene sequence: CDR1 LNHDA, CDR2 SQIVND (reference sequence). CDR3 length: 15 amino acids. DNA for the CDR3: TGTGCCAGTAGAGATCTGACTAGCGGGACAGAGACCCAGTACTTC. Translated: CASRDLTSGTETQYF.

This chain connects TRBV7-3 to TRBJ1-6; D is undetermined. Trimming took 4 bases from V and 7 from J, leaving 8 bases between them. Germline V gene data show CDR1 as SGHTA and CDR2 as FQGTGA. There are 13 residues in the CDR3. In DNA form, the CDR3 reads TGTGCCAGCAGCTCACAGATGAATTCACCCCTCCACTTT. This gives the protein CASSSQMNSPLHF.